This TCR beta chain was identified during a study of CD8+ T cells in alopecia areata. Looking at the study overall: Each recipient was an approximately 6-11-week-old female C3H/HeJ mouse given skin from an approximately 6-12-month-old C3H/HeJ donor with spontaneous alopecia.

RNA was extracted and reverse transcribed into cDNA as the sequencing template. The repertoire was sequenced with immunoSEQ multiplex PCR; TCRdb's copy has only in-frame clones and lacks some. The sample holds about 300,000 clones, and no clone turns up only once. It was with CD4, CD8alpha, NKG2D, NKG2ACE and other markers that pooled cutaneous lymph node cells were sorted. With respect to this clone: Gene labels here are mouse ones.

This TCR came from a C3H/HeJ mouse with alopecia areata. For this mouse line, the MHC haplotype is H2-k. Sequencing was performed on CD4+ T cells sorted from a lymph node.

The CDR3 is CAWSLVARSNYAEQFF. CDR3 DNA (partial): TGTGCCTGGAGTCTAGTGGCCAGGTCTAACTATGCT. The chain recombines TRBV31 with TRBJ2-1; D is ambiguous. The CDR3 goes on 4 residues after the read ends, and that part is filled in from the germline J gene. Trimming took off 0 bases at V and 0 bases at J, with 12 bases between the two ends. CDR1 and CDR2 (germline): GKSSPN, SITVG. The CDR3 spans 16 residues. Using reference TRBV31 and TRBJ2-1 for the parts outside the CDR3, the full variable domain is AQTIHQWPVAEIKAVGSPLSLGCTIKGKSSPNLYWYWQATGGTLQQLFYSITVGQVESVVQLNLSASRPKDDQFILSTEKLLLSHSGFYLCAWSLVARSNYAEQFFGPGTRLTVL.